This TCR beta chain came from a study of technical replicates of blood from a few donors. Profiling relied on immunoSEQ multiplex PCR, and the TCRdb table lists in-frame clones only, not all of them. The data contain fewer than 110,000 clones, 96% of them singletons. Germline values: CDR1 SNHLY, CDR2 FYNNEI. This CDR3 is 14 amino acids long. Trimming took 2 bases from V and 6 from J, leaving 12 bases between them. V gene TRBV2 combines with J gene TRBJ2-3; the D is unclear. The sample comprised T cells isolated from PBMCs. This clonotype was sampled from a human donor in good health. The CDR3 nucleotides read TGTGCCAGCAGTGAAATTCGATCGGAGGATACGCAGTATTTT. Translated: CASSEIRSEDTQYF.